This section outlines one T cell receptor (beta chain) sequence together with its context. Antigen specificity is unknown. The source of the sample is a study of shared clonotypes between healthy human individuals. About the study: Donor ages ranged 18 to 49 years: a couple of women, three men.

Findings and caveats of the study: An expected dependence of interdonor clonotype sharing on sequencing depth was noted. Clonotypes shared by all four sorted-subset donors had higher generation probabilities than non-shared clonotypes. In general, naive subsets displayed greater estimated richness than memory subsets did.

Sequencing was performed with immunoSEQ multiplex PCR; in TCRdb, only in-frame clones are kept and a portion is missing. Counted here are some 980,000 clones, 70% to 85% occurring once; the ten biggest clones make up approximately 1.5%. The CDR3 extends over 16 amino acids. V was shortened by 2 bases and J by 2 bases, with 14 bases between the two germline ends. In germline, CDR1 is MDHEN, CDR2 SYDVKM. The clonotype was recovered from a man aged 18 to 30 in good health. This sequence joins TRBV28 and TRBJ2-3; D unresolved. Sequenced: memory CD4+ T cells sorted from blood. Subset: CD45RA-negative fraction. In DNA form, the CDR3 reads TGTGCCAGCAGTTTAGCGGAGAAATCTTACACAGATACGCAGTATTTT. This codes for CASSLAEKSYTDTQYF.